A selection of T cell receptor beta chains follows, all from one sample in a study of blood T cell repertoires in COVID-19. Repertoires were generated with immunoSEQ multiplex PCR, while TCRdb's copy carries only in-frame clones and drops some. The top ten hold about 7.3% of the sample, which has 120,000 or so clones, more than 75% seen once. The sample comprised peripheral blood. These receptors were taken from a man in his fifties or sixties with acute or convalescent COVID-19. The CDR3 runs from the conserved cysteine through the conserved F or W. D genes are given only for firm matches. Size tells how often a clone was seen (once, few, many) or the class of an expanded clone, and some rows leave it out.

clone_size	d_call	v_call	j_call	cdr3_aa	cdr3_nt
few	TRBD1	TRBV27	TRBJ1-1	CASSLNRGLLNTEAFF	TGTGCCAGCAGTTTAAACAGGGGACTTTTGAACACTGAAGCTTTCTTT
few	TRBD1	TRBV11-3	TRBJ2-2	CASSLGAGGMNTGELFF	TGTGCCAGCAGCTTAGGGGCAGGGGGTATGAACACCGGGGAGCTGTTTTTT
-	TRBD1	TRBV30	TRBJ1-4	CAWNPGQWDEKLFF	TGTGCCTGGAACCCGGGACAGTGGGATGAAAAACTGTTTTTT
-	-	TRBV6-2/TRBV6-3	TRBJ1-2	CASSDPGRENYGYTF	TGTGCCAGCAGTGACCCGGGACGGGAGAACTATGGCTACACCTTC
-	TRBD2	TRBV11-2	TRBJ2-7	CASSWSGSKYEQYF	TGTGCCAGCAGCTGGAGCGGGAGCAAATACGAGCAGTACTTC
-	TRBD1	TRBV5-1	TRBJ2-1	CASSSKTGTYNEQFF	TGCGCCAGCAGCTCAAAGACAGGGACCTACAATGAGCAGTTCTTC
-	-	TRBV5-1	TRBJ1-1	CASSLAYRGARNTEAFF	TGCGCCAGCAGCTTGGCCTATCGGGGGGCGAGGAACACTGAAGCTTTCTTT
-	TRBD1	TRBV7-8	TRBJ1-5	CASSLETGGLYNQPQHF	TGTGCCAGCAGCTTAGAGACAGGGGGCTTGTACAATCAGCCCCAGCATTTT
-	-	TRBV28	TRBJ1-5	CATLPSRGGNQPQHF	TGTGCCACCCTCCCTAGCAGGGGAGGCAATCAGCCCCAGCATTTT
-	-	TRBV15	TRBJ1-6	CATSTRNSPLHF	TGTGCCACCAGCACGCGGAATTCACCCCTCCACTTT
-	-	TRBV9	TRBJ1-3	CASSAATGSGNTIYF	TGTGCCAGCAGCGCAGCTACAGGGAGCGGAAACACCATATATTTT
-	TRBD2	TRBV9	TRBJ2-5	CASSAGRGGETQYF	TGTGCCAGCAGCGCCGGTAGGGGAGGGGAGACCCAGTACTTC
-	TRBD1	TRBV19	TRBJ1-1	CASSIQGARTEAFF	TGTGCCAGTAGTATCCAGGGGGCCCGCACTGAAGCTTTCTTT
few	TRBD1	TRBV6-1	TRBJ2-3	CASSEGTGAPDTQYF	TGTGCCAGCAGTGAAGGGACAGGGGCTCCAGATACGCAGTATTTT
-	TRBD1	TRBV24-1	TRBJ2-1	CATSGDRANEQFF	TGTGCCACCAGTGGCGACAGGGCCAATGAGCAGTTCTTC
-	-	TRBV18	TRBJ1-2	CASSPDSNYGYTF	TGTGCCAGCTCACCGGACAGTAACTATGGCTACACCTTC
once	TRBD1	TRBV24-1	TRBJ2-6	CATPGPPDRPSGANVLTF	TGTGCCACCCCAGGGCCTCCGGACAGGCCCTCTGGGGCCAACGTCCTGACTTTC
-	-	TRBV4-1	TRBJ2-1	CASSLIRAEGEQFF	TGCGCCAGCAGCCTGATCAGGGCAGAAGGTGAGCAGTTCTTC
-	TRBD2	TRBV4-3	TRBJ2-3	CASSQDLLLAGSTDTQYF	TGCGCCAGCAGCCAAGATCTTTTACTAGCGGGCAGCACAGATACGCAGTATTTT
-	-	TRBV14	TRBJ1-5	CASYNQPQHF	TGTGCCAGTTACAATCAGCCCCAGCATTTT
-	TRBD1	TRBV18	TRBJ1-2	CASSPLVPPGGNYGYTF	TGTGCCAGCTCACCCCTAGTGCCCCCAGGGGGGAACTATGGCTACACCTTC
-	TRBD2	TRBV6-5	TRBJ2-1	CASSPGLVLVF	TGTGCCAGCAGCCCCGGACTAGTTTTGGTCTTC
-	-	TRBV28	TRBJ2-7	CASFSSGYNREQYF	TGTGCCAGCTTTAGTTCCGGGTACAATCGGGAGCAGTACTTC
-	-	TRBV18	TRBJ1-1	CASSPSASMNTEAFF	TGTGCCAGCTCACCATCCGCAAGCATGAACACTGAAGCTTTCTTT
-	TRBD2	TRBV27	TRBJ2-2	CASKRRLAGDTGELFF	TGTGCCAGCAAACGTCGACTAGCGGGAGACACCGGGGAGCTGTTTTTT
-	-	TRBV24-1	TRBJ2-1	CATSDRQGGNDEQFF	TGTGCCACCAGTGATAGACAGGGCGGGAACGATGAGCAGTTCTTC
-	-	TRBV5-1	TRBJ1-2	CASSLWSSDYGYTF	TGCGCCAGCAGCTTGTGGTCATCAGACTATGGCTACACCTTC
-	-	TRBV2	TRBJ1-1	CASSRGGGGAFF	TGTGCCAGCAGCCGCGGTGGGGGAGGAGCTTTCTTT
-	-	TRBV3-1/TRBV3-2	TRBJ1-2	CASSPKLGGGGYGYTF	TGTGCCAGCAGCCCCAAACTGGGAGGTGGCGGTTATGGCTACACCTTC
-	TRBD1	TRBV19	TRBJ1-4	CASRDRISGNEKLFF	TGTGCCAGCCGGGACAGGATTTCGGGTAATGAAAAACTGTTTTTT
-	-	TRBV4-3	TRBJ2-2	CASSLQVNTGELFF	TGCGCCAGCAGCCTACAGGTGAACACCGGGGAGCTGTTTTTT
few	TRBD2	TRBV5-4	TRBJ2-1	CASSKSGSGFDEQFF	TGTGCCAGCAGCAAAAGCGGGAGCGGTTTCGATGAGCAGTTCTTC
-	TRBD1	TRBV20-1	TRBJ1-1	CSASWTGFMNTEAFF	TGCAGTGCTAGTTGGACAGGGTTTATGAACACTGAAGCTTTCTTT
-	-	TRBV6-5	TRBJ1-5	CASNRDSNQPQHF	TGTGCCAGCAACAGGGATAGCAATCAGCCCCAGCATTTT
-	TRBD1	TRBV15	TRBJ1-6	CATSVQQGPHSPLHF	TGTGCCACCAGCGTTCAACAGGGGCCCCATTCACCCCTCCACTTT
-	-	TRBV19	TRBJ1-1	CASSIDDGANTEAFF	TGTGCCAGTAGTATAGATGATGGGGCGAACACTGAAGCTTTCTTT
once	-	TRBV15	TRBJ2-2	CATSRTGGRELFF	TGTGCCACCAGCAGGACAGGCGGCAGGGAGCTGTTTTTT
-	-	TRBV19	TRBJ1-5	CASSIRGPRAPQHF	TGTGCCAGTAGTATTAGGGGCCCCAGGGCCCCCCAGCATTTT
-	TRBD2	TRBV19	TRBJ2-5	CASSIGVELAGLQETQYF	TGTGCCAGTAGTATTGGGGTAGAACTAGCGGGTTTGCAAGAGACCCAGTACTTC
-	TRBD2	TRBV5-6	TRBJ2-7	CASSLGLAGDEQYF	TGTGCCAGCAGCTTGGGACTAGCGGGAGACGAGCAGTACTTC
-	-	TRBV19	TRBJ2-6	CASTTGFGANVLTF	TGTGCCAGTACCACAGGGTTTGGGGCCAACGTCCTGACTTTC
-	TRBD1	TRBV11-3	TRBJ2-1	CASSSRTGVDNEQFF	TGTGCCAGCAGCTCCAGGACAGGGGTGGACAATGAGCAGTTCTTC